Following are 2 T cell receptor beta chains from one sample sequenced in a study of neurological immune-mediated disorders. TCRdb reanalysed the 5' RACE reads using MiXCR and keeps one entry per CDR3 protein. The table shows tens of thousands of distinct CDR3 sequences, with around 3.5% occurring only once. Sequenced sample: PBMCs. The receptors derive from a woman between 45 and 65 years old with multiple sclerosis.

This clonotype was seen many times. This chain connects TRBV25-1 to TRBJ1-2; D unresolved. Deletions cut 4 bases from V and 2 bases from J, with 2 bases between. CDR1 MGHDK and CDR2 SYGVNS come from the germline V gene. The CDR3 loop spans 11 amino acids. CDR3 region: CASSGNYGYTF. CDR3 nucleotides: TGTGCCAGCAGTGGGAACTATGGCTACACCTTC.

This clonotype was observed once. A much bigger clone sits one base away, suggesting this may be a read error. The CDR3 DNA follows: TGTGCCAGCAGCGCCAAAGGCTACACCTTC. This gives the protein CASSAKGYTF. V gene TRBV9 combines with J gene TRBJ1-2; unclear D gene. CDR3 length equals 10 residues. Germline V gene lookup returns CDR1 SGDLS and CDR2 YYNGEE. The ends were cut back, 3 bases at V and 8 bases at J, with 5 bases in the middle. Complete variable domain (other parts from reference TRBV9 and TRBJ1-2): DSGVTQTPKHLITATGQRVTLRCSPRSGDLSVYWYQQSLDQGLQFLIQYYNGEERAKGNILERFSAQQFPDLHSELNLSSLELGDSALYFCASSAKGYTFGSGTRLTVV.